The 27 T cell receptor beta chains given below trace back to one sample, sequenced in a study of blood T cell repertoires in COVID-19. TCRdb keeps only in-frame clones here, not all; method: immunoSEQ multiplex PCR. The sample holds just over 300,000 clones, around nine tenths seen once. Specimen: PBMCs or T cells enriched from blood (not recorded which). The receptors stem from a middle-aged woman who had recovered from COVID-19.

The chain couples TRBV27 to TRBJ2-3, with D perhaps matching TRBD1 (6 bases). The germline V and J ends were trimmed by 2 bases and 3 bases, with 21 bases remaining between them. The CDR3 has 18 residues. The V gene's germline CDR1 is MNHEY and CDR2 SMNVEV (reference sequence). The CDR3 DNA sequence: TGTGCCAGCAGTTTACTCAGGGGCAGACATACCGGGACAGATACGCAGTATTTT. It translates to CASSLLRGRHTGTDTQYF.

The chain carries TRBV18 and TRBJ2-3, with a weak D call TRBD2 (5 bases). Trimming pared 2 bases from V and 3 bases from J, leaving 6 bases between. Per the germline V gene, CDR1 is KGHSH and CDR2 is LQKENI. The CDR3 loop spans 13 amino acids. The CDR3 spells CASSPTGTDTQYF. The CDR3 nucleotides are TGTGCCAGCTCACCAACGGGGACAGATACGCAGTATTTT.

The CDR3 nucleotides read TGTGCCAGCAGCTTAGGTGCGGGGGAGACCCAGTACTTC. As protein: CASSLGAGETQYF. This sequence joins TRBV7-6 and TRBJ2-5, with D maybe TRBD2 (6 bases). Per germline, CDR1 SGHVS and CDR2 FNYEAQ. Trimming stripped 1 base from V and 5 bases from J, with 8 bases between. The CDR3 totals 13 residues.

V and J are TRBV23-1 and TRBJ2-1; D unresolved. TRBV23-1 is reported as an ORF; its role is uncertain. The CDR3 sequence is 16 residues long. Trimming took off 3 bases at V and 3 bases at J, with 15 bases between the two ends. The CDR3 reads CASSHQHRRSYNEQFF. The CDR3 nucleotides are TGCGCCAGCAGTCACCAACATCGTAGGAGCTACAATGAGCAGTTCTTC.

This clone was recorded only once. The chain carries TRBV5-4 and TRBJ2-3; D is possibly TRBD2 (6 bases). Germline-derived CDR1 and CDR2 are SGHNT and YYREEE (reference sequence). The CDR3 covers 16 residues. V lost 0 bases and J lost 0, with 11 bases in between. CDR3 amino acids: CASSLVGGPSTDTQYF. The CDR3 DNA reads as TGTGCCAGCAGCTTGGTGGGGGGACCTAGCACAGATACGCAGTATTTT.

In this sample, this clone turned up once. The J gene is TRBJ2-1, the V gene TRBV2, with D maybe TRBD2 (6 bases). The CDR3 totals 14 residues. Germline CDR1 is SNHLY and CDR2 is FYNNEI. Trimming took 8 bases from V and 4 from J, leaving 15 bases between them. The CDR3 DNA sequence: TGTGCCAGCTTTACGGGAGACGGGTACAATGAGCAGTTCTTC. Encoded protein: CASFTGDGYNEQFF.

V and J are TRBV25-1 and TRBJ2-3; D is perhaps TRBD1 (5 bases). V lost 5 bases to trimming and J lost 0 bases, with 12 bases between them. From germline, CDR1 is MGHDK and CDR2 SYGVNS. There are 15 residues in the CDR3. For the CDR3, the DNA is TGTGCCAGCAGTACGGACACCACTAGCACAGATACGCAGTATTTT. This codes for CASSTDTTSTDTQYF.

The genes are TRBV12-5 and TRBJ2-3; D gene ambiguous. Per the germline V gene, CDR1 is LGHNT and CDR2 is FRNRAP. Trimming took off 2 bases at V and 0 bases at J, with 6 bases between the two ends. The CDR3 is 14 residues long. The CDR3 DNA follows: TGTGCTAGTGGTTTGACTCTTAGCACAGATACGCAGTATTTT. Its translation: CASGLTLSTDTQYF.

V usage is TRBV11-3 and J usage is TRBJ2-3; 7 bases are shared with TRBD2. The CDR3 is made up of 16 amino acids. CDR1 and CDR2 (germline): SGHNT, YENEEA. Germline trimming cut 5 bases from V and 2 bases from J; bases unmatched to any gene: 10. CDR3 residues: CASSHRAGLTTDTQYF. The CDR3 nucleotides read TGTGCCAGCAGCCACCGAGCGGGGTTAACCACAGATACGCAGTATTTT. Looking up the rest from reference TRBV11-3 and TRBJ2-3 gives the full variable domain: EAGVVQSPRYKIIEKKQPVAFWCNPISGHNTLYWYLQNLGQGPELLIRYENEEAVDDSQLPKDRFSAERLKGVDSTLKIQPAELGDSAVYLCASSHRAGLTTDTQYFGPGTRLTVL.

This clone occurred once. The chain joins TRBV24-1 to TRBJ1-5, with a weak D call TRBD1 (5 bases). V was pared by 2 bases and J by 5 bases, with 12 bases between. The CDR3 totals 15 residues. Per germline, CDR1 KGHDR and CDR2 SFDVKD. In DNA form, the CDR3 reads TGTGCCACCAGTGATTCAGGGAAGGGCGATCAGCCCCAGCATTTT. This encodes CATSDSGKGDQPQHF.

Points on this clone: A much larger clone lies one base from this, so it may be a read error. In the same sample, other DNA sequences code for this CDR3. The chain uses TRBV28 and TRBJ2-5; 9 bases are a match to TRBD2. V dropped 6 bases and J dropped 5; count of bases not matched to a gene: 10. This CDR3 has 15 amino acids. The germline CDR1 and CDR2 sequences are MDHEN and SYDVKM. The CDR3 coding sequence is TGTGCCAGCAGCGCGGGGGGGCGGGGGTCCGAGACCCAGTACTTC. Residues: CASSAGGRGSETQYF. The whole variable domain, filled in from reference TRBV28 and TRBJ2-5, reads DVKVTQSSRYLVKRTGEKVFLECVQDMDHENMFWYRQDPGLGLRLIYFSYDVKMKEKGDIPEGYSVSREKKERFSLILESASTNQTSMYLCASSAGGRGSETQYFGPGTRLLVL.

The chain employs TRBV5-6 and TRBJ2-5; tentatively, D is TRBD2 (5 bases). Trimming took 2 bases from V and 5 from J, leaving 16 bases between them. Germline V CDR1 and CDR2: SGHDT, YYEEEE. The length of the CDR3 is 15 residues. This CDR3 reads CASSFLGGVEETQYF. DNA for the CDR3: TGTGCCAGCAGCTTCTTAGGAGGCGTGGAGGAGACCCAGTACTTC.

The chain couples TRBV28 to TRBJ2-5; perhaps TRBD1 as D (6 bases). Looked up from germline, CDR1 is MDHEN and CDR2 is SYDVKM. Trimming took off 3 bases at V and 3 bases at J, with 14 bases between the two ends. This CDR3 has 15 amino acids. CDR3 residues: CASSFLRQGKETQYF. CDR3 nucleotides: TGTGCCAGCAGTTTCCTTAGGCAGGGGAAAGAGACCCAGTACTTC.

The DNA for the CDR3 is TGTGCCAGCAGCTTACAGGGGTTTGGAAACACCATATATTTT. Encoded protein: CASSLQGFGNTIYF. The rearrangement links TRBV7-2 to TRBJ1-3, with D possibly being TRBD1 (6 bases). This CDR3 contains 14 residues. Trimming pared 2 bases from V and 3 bases from J, leaving 8 bases between. Germline V gene lookup returns CDR1 SGHTA and CDR2 FQGNSA.

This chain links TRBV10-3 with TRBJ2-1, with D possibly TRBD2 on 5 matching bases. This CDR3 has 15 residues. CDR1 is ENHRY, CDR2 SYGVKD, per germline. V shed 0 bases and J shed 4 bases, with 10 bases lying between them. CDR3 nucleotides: TGTGCCATCAGTGAGTCTGGCGGAGGTTACAATGAGCAGTTCTTC. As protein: CAISESGGGYNEQFF.

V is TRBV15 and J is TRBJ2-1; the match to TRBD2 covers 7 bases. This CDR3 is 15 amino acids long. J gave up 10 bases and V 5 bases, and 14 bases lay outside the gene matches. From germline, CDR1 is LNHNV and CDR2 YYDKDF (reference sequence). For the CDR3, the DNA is TGTGCCACCAGCGCTATACCGACTAGCAGGAGGGAGCAGTTCTTC. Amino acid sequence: CATSAIPTSRREQFF.

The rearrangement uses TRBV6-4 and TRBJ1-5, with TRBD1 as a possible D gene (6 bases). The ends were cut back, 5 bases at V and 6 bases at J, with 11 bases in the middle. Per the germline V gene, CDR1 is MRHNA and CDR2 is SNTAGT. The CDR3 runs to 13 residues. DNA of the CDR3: TGTGCCAGCAGTTACAGGGTCGGTCAGCCCCAGCATTTT. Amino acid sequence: CASSYRVGQPQHF.

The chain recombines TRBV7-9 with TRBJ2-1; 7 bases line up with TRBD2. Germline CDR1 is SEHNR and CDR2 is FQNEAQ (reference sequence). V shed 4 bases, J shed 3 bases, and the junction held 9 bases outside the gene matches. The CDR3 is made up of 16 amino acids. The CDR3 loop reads CASSSRNRGDYNEQFF. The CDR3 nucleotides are TGTGCCAGCAGCTCCCGAAACCGGGGGGACTACAATGAGCAGTTCTTC.

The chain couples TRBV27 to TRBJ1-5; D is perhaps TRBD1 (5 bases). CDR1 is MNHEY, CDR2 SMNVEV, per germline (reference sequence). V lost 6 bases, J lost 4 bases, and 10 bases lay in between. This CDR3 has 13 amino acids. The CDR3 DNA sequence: TGTGCCAGCAGACTAAAGGGGAATCAGCCCCAGCATTTT. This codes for CASRLKGNQPQHF.

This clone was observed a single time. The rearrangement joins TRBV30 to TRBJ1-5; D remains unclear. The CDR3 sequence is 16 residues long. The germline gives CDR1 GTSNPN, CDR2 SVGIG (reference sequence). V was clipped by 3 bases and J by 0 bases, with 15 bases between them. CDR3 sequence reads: CAWSSDFDYSNQPQHF. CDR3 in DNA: TGTGCCTGGAGCTCGGACTTCGATTATAGCAATCAGCCCCAGCATTTT.

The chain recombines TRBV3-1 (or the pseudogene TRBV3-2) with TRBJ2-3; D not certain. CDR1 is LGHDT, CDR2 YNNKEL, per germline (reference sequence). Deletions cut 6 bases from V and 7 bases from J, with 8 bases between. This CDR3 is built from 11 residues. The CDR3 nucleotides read TGTGCCAGCAGTCACGCTAATACGCAGTATTTT. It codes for CASSHANTQYF.

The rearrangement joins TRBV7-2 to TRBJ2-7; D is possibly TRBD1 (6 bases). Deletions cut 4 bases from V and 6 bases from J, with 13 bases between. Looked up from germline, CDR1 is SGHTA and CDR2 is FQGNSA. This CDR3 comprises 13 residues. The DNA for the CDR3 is TGTGCCAGCAGCTCCAAAGCAGGGGTCGAGCAGTACTTC. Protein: CASSSKAGVEQYF.

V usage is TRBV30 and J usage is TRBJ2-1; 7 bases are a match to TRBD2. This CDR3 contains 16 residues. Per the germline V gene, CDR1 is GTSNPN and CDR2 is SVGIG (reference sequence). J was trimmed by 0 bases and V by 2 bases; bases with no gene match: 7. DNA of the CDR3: TGTGCCTGGAGTATCCCGACGGGGGGCTCCTACAATGAGCAGTTCTTC. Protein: CAWSIPTGGSYNEQFF.

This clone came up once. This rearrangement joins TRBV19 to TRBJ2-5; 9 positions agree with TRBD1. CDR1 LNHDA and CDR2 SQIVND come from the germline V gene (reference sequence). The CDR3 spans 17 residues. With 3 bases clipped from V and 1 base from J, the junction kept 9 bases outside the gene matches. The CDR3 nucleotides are TGTGCCAGTAGTATCACTTCACCGGGACAGGGCCAAGAGACCCAGTACTTC. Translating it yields CASSITSPGQGQETQYF. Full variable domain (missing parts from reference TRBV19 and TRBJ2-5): DGGITQSPKYLFRKEGQNVTLSCEQNLNHDAMYWYRQDPGQGLRLIYYSQIVNDFQKGDIAEGYSVSREKKESFPLTVTSAQKNPTAFYLCASSITSPGQGQETQYFGPGTRLLVL.

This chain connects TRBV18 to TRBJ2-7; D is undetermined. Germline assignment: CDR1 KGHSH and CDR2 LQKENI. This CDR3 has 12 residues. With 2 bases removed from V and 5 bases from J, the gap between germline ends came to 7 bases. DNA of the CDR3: TGTGCCAGCTCACCAAGAGTTGACGAGCAGTACTTC. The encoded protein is CASSPRVDEQYF.

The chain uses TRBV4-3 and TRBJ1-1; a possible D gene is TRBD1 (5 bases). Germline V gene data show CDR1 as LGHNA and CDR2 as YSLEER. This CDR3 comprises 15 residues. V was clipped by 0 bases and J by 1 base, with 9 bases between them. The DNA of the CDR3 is TGCGCCAGCAGCCAAGATTTAACAGGGAACACTGAAGCTTTCTTT. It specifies CASSQDLTGNTEAFF.

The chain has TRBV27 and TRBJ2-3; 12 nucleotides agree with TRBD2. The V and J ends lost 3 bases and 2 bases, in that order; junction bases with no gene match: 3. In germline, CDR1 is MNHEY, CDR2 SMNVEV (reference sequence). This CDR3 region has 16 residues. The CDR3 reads CASSLGLAGVTDTQYF. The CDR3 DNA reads TGTGCCAGCAGTTTGGGACTAGCGGGCGTCACAGATACGCAGTATTTT.